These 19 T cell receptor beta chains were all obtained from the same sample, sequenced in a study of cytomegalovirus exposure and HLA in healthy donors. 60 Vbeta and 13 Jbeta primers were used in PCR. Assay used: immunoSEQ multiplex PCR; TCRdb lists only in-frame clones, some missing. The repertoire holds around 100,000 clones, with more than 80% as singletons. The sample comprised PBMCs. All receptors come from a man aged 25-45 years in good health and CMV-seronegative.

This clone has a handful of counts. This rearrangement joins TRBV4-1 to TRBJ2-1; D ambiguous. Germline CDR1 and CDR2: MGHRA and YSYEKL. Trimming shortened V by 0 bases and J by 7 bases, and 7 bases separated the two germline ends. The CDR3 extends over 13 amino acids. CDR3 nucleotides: TGCGCCAGCAGCCAAGATGAGGTTAATGAGCAGTTCTTC. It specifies CASSQDEVNEQFF.

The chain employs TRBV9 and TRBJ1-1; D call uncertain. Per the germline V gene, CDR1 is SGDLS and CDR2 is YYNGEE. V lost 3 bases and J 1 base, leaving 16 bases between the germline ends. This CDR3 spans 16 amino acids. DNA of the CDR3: TGTGCCAGCAGCGATCCCCGGAGGGTGGGGAACACTGAAGCTTTCTTT. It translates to CASSDPRRVGNTEAFF.

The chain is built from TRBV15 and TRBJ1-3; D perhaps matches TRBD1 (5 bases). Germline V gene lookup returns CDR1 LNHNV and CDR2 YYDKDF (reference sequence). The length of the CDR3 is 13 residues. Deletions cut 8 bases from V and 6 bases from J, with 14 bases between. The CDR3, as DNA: TGTGCCACCTCTGGGGGGTTACAAAACACCATATATTTT. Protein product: CATSGGLQNTIYF.

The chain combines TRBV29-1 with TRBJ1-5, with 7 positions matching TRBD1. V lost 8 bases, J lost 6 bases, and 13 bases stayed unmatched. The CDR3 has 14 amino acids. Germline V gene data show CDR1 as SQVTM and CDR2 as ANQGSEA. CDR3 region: CSPFPDRDGQPQHF. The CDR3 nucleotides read TGCAGCCCGTTCCCCGACAGGGATGGTCAGCCCCAGCATTTT.

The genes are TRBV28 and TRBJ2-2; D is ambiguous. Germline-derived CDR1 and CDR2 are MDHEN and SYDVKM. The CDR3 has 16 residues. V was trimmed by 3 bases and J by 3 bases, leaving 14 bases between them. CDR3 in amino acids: CASSLRSWVHTGELFF. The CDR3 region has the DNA TGTGCCAGCAGTTTGAGGTCTTGGGTTCACACCGGGGAGCTGTTTTTT.

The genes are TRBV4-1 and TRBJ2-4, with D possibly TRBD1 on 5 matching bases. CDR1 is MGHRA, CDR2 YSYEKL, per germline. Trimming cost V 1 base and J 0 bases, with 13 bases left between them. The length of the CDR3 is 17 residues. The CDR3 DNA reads TGCGCCAGCAGCCAAGTGGGGCCCCCCCGAGCCAAAAACATTCAGTACTTC. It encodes CASSQVGPPRAKNIQYF.

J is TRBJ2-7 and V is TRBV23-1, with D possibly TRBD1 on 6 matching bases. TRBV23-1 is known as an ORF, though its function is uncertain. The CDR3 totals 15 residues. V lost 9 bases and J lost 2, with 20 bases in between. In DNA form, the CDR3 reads TGCGCCAGATTGTCTGTAACAGGGTGTCCCTACGAGCAGTACTTC. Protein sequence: CARLSVTGCPYEQYF.

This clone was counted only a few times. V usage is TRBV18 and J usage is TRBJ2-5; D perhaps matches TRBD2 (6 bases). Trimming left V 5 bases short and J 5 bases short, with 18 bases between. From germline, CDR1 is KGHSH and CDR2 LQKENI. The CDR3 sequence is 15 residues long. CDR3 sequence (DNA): TGTGCCAGCTCAATAGGGGCGGGGACCACGGAGACCCAGTACTTC. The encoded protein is CASSIGAGTTETQYF. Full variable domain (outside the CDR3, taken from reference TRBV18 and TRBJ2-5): NAGVMQNPRHLVRRRGQEARLRCSPMKGHSHVYWYRQLPEEGLKFMVYLQKENIIDESGMPKERFSAEFPKEGPSILRIQQVVRGDSAAYFCASSIGAGTTETQYFGPGTRLLVL.

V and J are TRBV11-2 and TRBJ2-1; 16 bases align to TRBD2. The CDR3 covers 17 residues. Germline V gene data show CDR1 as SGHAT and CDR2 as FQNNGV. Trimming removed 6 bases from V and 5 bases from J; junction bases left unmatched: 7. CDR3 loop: CASSSGTSGRANNEQFF. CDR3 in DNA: TGTGCCAGCAGTTCCGGGACTAGCGGGAGGGCCAACAATGAGCAGTTCTTC.

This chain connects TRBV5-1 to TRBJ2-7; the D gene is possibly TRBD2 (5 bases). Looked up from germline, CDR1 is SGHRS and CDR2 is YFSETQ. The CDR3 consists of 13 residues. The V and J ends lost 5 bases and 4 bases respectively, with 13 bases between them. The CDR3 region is CASSRPSFYEQYF. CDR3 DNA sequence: TGCGCCAGCAGTCGACCTAGCTTTTACGAGCAGTACTTC.

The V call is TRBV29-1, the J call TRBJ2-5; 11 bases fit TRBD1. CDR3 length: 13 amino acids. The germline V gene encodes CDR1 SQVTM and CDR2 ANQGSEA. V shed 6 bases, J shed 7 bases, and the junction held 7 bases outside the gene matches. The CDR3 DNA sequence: TGCAGCGTCCCGGGACAGGGGGAAGCGACCCAGTACTTC. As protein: CSVPGQGEATQYF.

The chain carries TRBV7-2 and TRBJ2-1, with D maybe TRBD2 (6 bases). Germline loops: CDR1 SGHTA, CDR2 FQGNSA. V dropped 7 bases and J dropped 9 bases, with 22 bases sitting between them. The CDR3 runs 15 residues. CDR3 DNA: TGTGCCAGCACGGCGGGAAAGGGACTGTATATTGAGCAGTTCTTC. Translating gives CASTAGKGLYIEQFF. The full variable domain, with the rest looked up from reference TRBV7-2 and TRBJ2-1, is GAGVSQSPSNKVTEKGKDVELRCDPISGHTALYWYRQSLGQGLEFLIYFQGNSAPDKSGLPSDRFSAERTGGSVSTLTIQRTQQEDSAVYLCASTAGKGLYIEQFFGPGTRLTVL.

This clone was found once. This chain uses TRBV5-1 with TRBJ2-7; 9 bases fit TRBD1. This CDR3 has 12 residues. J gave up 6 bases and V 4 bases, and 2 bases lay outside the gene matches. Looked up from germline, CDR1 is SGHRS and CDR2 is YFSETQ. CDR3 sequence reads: CASSQDRGEQYF. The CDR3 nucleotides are TGCGCCAGCAGCCAGGACAGGGGCGAGCAGTACTTC.

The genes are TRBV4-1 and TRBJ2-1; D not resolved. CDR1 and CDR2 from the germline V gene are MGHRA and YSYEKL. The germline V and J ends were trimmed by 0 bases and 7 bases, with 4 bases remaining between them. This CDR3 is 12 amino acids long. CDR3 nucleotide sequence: TGCGCCAGCAGCCAAGACGTAAATGAGCAGTTCTTC. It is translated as CASSQDVNEQFF.

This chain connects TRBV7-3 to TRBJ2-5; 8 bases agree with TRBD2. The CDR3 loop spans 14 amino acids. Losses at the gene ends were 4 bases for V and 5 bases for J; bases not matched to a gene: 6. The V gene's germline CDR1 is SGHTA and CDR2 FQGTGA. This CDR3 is CASSSGGGFETQYF. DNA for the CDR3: TGTGCCAGCAGCTCTGGCGGGGGGTTCGAGACCCAGTACTTC.

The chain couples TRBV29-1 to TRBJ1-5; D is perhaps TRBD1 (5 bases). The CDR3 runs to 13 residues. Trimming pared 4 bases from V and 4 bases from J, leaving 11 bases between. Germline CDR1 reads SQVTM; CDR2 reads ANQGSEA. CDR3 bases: TGCAGCGTTGGGGGCAGTCGGAATCAGCCCCAGCATTTT. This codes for CSVGGSRNQPQHF.

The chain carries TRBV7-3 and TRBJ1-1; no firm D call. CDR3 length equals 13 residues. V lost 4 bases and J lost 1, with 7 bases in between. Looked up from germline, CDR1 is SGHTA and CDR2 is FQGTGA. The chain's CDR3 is CASSWAENTEAFF. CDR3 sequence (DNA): TGTGCCAGCAGCTGGGCCGAGAACACTGAAGCTTTCTTT.

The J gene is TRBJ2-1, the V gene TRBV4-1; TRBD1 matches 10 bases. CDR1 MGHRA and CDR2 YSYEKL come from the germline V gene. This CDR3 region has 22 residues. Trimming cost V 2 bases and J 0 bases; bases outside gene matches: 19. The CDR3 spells CASSQKRLRDRGTASSYNEQFF. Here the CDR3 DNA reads TGCGCCAGCAGCCAAAAAAGGCTCCGGGACAGGGGCACGGCGAGCTCCTACAATGAGCAGTTCTTC.

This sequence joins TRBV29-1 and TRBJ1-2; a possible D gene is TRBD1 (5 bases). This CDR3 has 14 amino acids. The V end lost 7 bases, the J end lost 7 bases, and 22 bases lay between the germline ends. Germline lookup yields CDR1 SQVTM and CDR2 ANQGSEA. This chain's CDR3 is CSAGVGGGGVGYTF. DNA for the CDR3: TGCAGCGCCGGAGTTGGGGGGGGAGGGGTTGGCTACACCTTC.